This entry lists 25 T cell receptor beta chains sequenced from one sample in a study of blood T cell repertoires in COVID-19. TCRdb's table, derived via immunoSEQ multiplex PCR, lists solely in-frame clones and lacks some. The repertoire holds about 35,000 clones, more than 75% seen once, with about 42% in the top ten. Sequenced material: peripheral blood. These receptor sequences come from an elderly man with active or convalescent COVID-19.

V is TRBV5-6 and J is TRBJ2-7; D gene ambiguous. CDR1 and CDR2 (germline): SGHDT, YYEEEE. CDR3 length: 13 amino acids. Trimming shortened V by 4 bases and J by 1 base, and 9 bases separated the two germline ends. The CDR3 sequence: CASSRAGSYEQYF. As DNA, the CDR3 is TGTGCCAGCAGCCGTGCCGGGTCCTACGAGCAGTACTTC.

This rearrangement joins TRBV21-1 to TRBJ1-2; TRBD1, the D gene given by the table, was not confirmed from the DNA. TRBV21-1 is a pseudogene. This CDR3 region has 15 residues. CDR3 protein: CASSKPGTANYGYTF. The CDR3 DNA reads as TGTGCCAGCAGCAAGCCCGGGACAGCTAACTATGGCTACACCTTC.

In its sample, this clone was seen a few times. V usage is TRBV11-1 and J usage is TRBJ1-1, with a tentative D call TRBD1 (5 bases). This CDR3 comprises 16 residues. With 1 base removed from V and 3 bases from J, the gap between germline ends came to 15 bases. CDR1 and CDR2 (germline): SGHAT, FQDESV (reference sequence). Here the CDR3 reads CASSLEGARMDTEAFF. The CDR3 DNA reads as TGTGCCAGCAGCTTAGAAGGGGCGCGGATGGACACTGAAGCTTTCTTT.

The chain recombines TRBV18 with TRBJ2-7; 8 bases are a match to TRBD2. The V segment lost 3 bases and the J segment 0 bases; nucleotides outside the gene matches: 7. Germline CDR1 and CDR2: KGHSH and LQKENI. CDR3 size: 16 residues. CDR3 region: CASSPEGLAGSYEQYF. CDR3 DNA: TGTGCCAGCTCACCGGAAGGGCTAGCGGGCTCCTACGAGCAGTACTTC.

CDR3 bases: TGTGCCAGCAGCCTCGGGGGGGCGAACTACGAGCAGTACTTC. The encoded protein is CASSLGGANYEQYF. This chain uses TRBV5-4 with TRBJ2-7, with 8 bases aligning to TRBD2. The germline gives CDR1 SGHNT, CDR2 YYREEE (reference sequence). V gave up 4 bases and J gave up 3 bases; unmatched junction bases: 6. CDR3 length: 14 amino acids.

The table lists this clone with a few counts. The V gene is TRBV6-6, the J gene TRBJ1-5; 11 nucleotides agree with TRBD1. In germline, CDR1 is MNHNY, CDR2 SVGAGI (reference sequence). Germline trimming cut 10 bases from V and 4 bases from J; bases unmatched to any gene: 3. The length of the CDR3 is 13 residues. CDR3 region: CAIGTGGNQPQHF. In nucleotides, the CDR3 is TGTGCCATCGGGACAGGGGGGAATCAGCCCCAGCATTTT.

The rearrangement joins TRBV3-1 (or the pseudogene TRBV3-2) to TRBJ2-7, with TRBD2 identical over 8 bases. CDR1 and CDR2 (germline): LGHDT, YNNKEL (reference sequence). The CDR3 consists of 13 residues. V lost 8 bases to trimming and J lost 5 bases; unmatched junction nucleotides: 8. Written as DNA, the CDR3 is TGTGCCAGCGCCCGGGAGGGCCTGAACGAGCAGTACTTC. Translated, it gives CASAREGLNEQYF.

The chain couples TRBV11-1 to TRBJ1-1, with TRBD1 identical over 7 bases. This CDR3 has 12 amino acids. In germline, CDR1 is SGHAT, CDR2 FQDESV (reference sequence). The junction had 7 bases not matched to a gene; V was cut back by 8 bases and J by 7 bases. The CDR3 DNA reads as TGTGCCAGCTGCGGACAGGACCTTGAAGCTTTCTTT. This gives the protein CASCGQDLEAFF. Variable domain in full (rest from reference TRBV11-1 and TRBJ1-1): EAEVAQSPRYKITEKSQAVAFWCDPISGHATLYWYRQILGQGPELLVQFQDESVVDDSQLPKDRFSAERLKGVDSTLKIQPAELGDSAMYLCASCGQDLEAFFGQGTRLTVV.

This rearrangement joins TRBV6-1 to TRBJ2-2; 8 nucleotides match TRBD1. This CDR3 comprises 14 residues. CDR1 is MNHNS and CDR2 is SASEGT in the germline V gene. Germline trimming cut 1 base from V and 8 bases from J; bases unmatched to any gene: 3. In DNA form, the CDR3 reads TGTGCCAGCAGTGAAGGACAGGGGAGTGGGGAGCTGTTTTTT. This translates into CASSEGQGSGELFF.

J is TRBJ2-3 and V is TRBV15, with 7 positions matching TRBD1. Germline V gene data show CDR1 as LNHNV and CDR2 as YYDKDF (reference sequence). Unmatched junction bases numbered 8, after V lost 0 bases and J lost 5 bases. The CDR3 extends over 16 amino acids. The CDR3 sequence: CATSRDLGQSLDTQYF. In nucleotides, the CDR3 is TGTGCCACCAGCAGAGATCTGGGACAGTCCCTAGATACGCAGTATTTT. The whole variable domain, filled in from reference TRBV15 and TRBJ2-3, reads DAMVIQNPRYQVTQFGKPVTLSCSQTLNHNVMYWYQQKSSQAPKLLFHYYDKDFNNEADTPDNFQSRRPNTSFCFLDIRSPGLGDTAMYLCATSRDLGQSLDTQYFGPGTRLTVL.

This clone was seen a few times. The chain has TRBV6-2 or TRBV6-3 and TRBJ2-1; 13 positions agree with TRBD2. V lost 6 bases, J lost 3 bases, and 5 bases stayed unmatched. The CDR3 runs to 16 residues. CDR1 MNHEY and CDR2 SVGEGT come from the germline V gene. CDR3 region: CASSKGLAGIYNEQFF. CDR3 sequence (DNA): TGTGCCAGCAGCAAGGGACTAGCGGGGATCTACAATGAGCAGTTCTTC.

J is TRBJ2-5 and V is TRBV9, with 7 bases that match TRBD2. Germline CDR1 SGDLS, CDR2 YYNGEE. This CDR3 spans 15 amino acids. J lost 1 base, V lost 1 base, and 4 bases had no gene match. The CDR3 is CASSVSAGIQETQYF. The CDR3 DNA sequence: TGTGCCAGCAGCGTATCAGCGGGGATCCAAGAGACCCAGTACTTC.

The chain combines TRBV7-2 with TRBJ1-6, with D possibly TRBD1 on 6 matching bases. Germline V gene lookup returns CDR1 SGHTA and CDR2 FQGNSA. Trimming removed 3 bases from V and 9 bases from J, with 6 bases in between. The CDR3 is 12 amino acids. The CDR3 DNA is TGTGCCAGCAGCTTCAGGGGTTCACCCCTCCACTTT. Its translation: CASSFRGSPLHF.

This clone was counted only a few times. The rearrangement links TRBV5-1 to TRBJ2-7; TRBD1 is a possible D gene (5 bases). Germline V CDR1 and CDR2: SGHRS, YFSETQ. The CDR3 is made up of 14 amino acids. The V and J ends lost 1 base and 1 base respectively, with 9 bases between them. The CDR3 DNA reads as TGCGCCAGCAGCTTGTGGGGCCTTTCCTACGAGCAGTACTTC. Translating gives CASSLWGLSYEQYF. Using reference TRBV5-1 and TRBJ2-7 for the parts outside the CDR3, the full variable domain is KAGVTQTPRYLIKTRGQQVTLSCSPISGHRSVSWYQQTPGQGLQFLFEYFSETQRNKGNFPGRFSGRQFSNSRSEMNVSTLELGDSALYLCASSLWGLSYEQYFGPGTRLTVT.

The chain employs TRBV7-9 and TRBJ1-2, with 11 positions matching TRBD1. CDR3 length: 18 amino acids. Trimming removed 5 bases from V and 4 bases from J; junction bases left unmatched: 15. The germline V gene has CDR1 SEHNR and CDR2 FQNEAQ (reference sequence). CDR3 coding DNA: TGTGCCAGCAGCCCCCCCGGACAGGGGGCCAGCGGTCTCTATGGCTACACCTTC. This gives the protein CASSPPGQGASGLYGYTF.

The V and J genes are TRBV7-2 and TRBJ1-2; D call uncertain. There are 16 residues in the CDR3. From germline, CDR1 is SGHTA and CDR2 FQGNSA. Trimming left V 0 bases short and J 0 bases short, with 11 bases between. CDR3: CASSLASGPANYGYTF. The CDR3 DNA follows: TGTGCCAGCAGCTTAGCAAGCGGACCAGCTAACTATGGCTACACCTTC. Drawing the rest from reference TRBV7-2 and TRBJ1-2, the complete variable domain is GAGVSQSPSNKVTEKGKDVELRCDPISGHTALYWYRQSLGQGLEFLIYFQGNSAPDKSGLPSDRFSAERTGGSVSTLTIQRTQQEDSAVYLCASSLASGPANYGYTFGSGTRLTVV.

This clone came up a few times. The chain recombines TRBV19 with TRBJ1-5, with a weak D call TRBD1 (6 bases). With 10 bases removed from V and 6 bases from J, the gap between germline ends came to 19 bases. This CDR3 comprises 14 residues. Per the germline V gene, CDR1 is LNHDA and CDR2 is SQIVND (reference sequence). CDR3 sequence (DNA): TGTGCCACCCGGGGGGCAGGCCCCCTTCAGCCCCAGCATTTT. It is translated as CATRGAGPLQPQHF.

The chain recombines TRBV28 with TRBJ1-2; 7 bases align to TRBD1. V lost 4 bases to trimming and J lost 0 bases; unmatched junction nucleotides: 5. Germline lookup yields CDR1 MDHEN and CDR2 SYDVKM. CDR3 length equals 15 residues. This chain's CDR3 is CASSSLTGSNYGYTF. In DNA form, the CDR3 reads TGTGCCAGCAGTTCCTTGACAGGGTCTAACTATGGCTACACCTTC.

The rearrangement links TRBV7-9 to TRBJ1-2; D is uncertain. With 5 bases removed from V and 3 bases from J, the gap between germline ends came to 16 bases. This CDR3 spans 15 amino acids. The germline gives CDR1 SEHNR, CDR2 FQNEAQ (reference sequence). The CDR3 loop reads CASSPRAGADYGYTF. In DNA form, the CDR3 reads TGTGCCAGCAGCCCGAGGGCGGGTGCTGACTATGGCTACACCTTC.

The V and J genes are TRBV6-2 or TRBV6-3 and TRBJ2-6, with 7 bases that match TRBD1. Trimming took 5 bases from V and 0 from J; bases not matched to a gene: 10. CDR1 MNHEY and CDR2 SVGEGT come from the germline V gene. The CDR3 is 18 amino acids. The CDR3 reads CASSTGTDVFSGANVLTF. CDR3 nucleotide sequence: TGTGCCAGCAGTACGGGGACAGATGTTTTCTCTGGGGCCAACGTCCTGACTTTC.

The chain recombines TRBV5-6 with TRBJ2-2, with D maybe TRBD1 (6 bases). CDR3 length equals 15 residues. In germline, CDR1 is SGHDT, CDR2 YYEEEE. The ends were cut back, 4 bases at V and 6 bases at J, with 16 bases in the middle. CDR3 region: CASSRDTGEAGELFF. CDR3 coding DNA: TGTGCCAGCAGCCGGGACACGGGCGAGGCCGGGGAGCTGTTTTTT.

The rearrangement links TRBV4-3 to TRBJ1-2; D may be TRBD1 (6 bases). V was pared by 3 bases and J by 5 bases, with 10 bases between. The CDR3 runs to 13 residues. CDR1 is LGHNA, CDR2 YSLEER, per germline. CDR3 coding DNA: TGCGCCAGCAGCCATCGACAGGAATATGGCTACACCTTC. Residues: CASSHRQEYGYTF.

V is TRBV19 and J is TRBJ2-3, with D perhaps TRBD2 (6 bases). V lost 7 bases to trimming and J lost 2 bases, with 19 bases between them. The germline V gene encodes CDR1 LNHDA and CDR2 SQIVND (reference sequence). This CDR3 has 16 residues. The CDR3 nucleotides read TGTGCCAGTAAAGGGATGCGGGATGTCCTCACAGATACGCAGTATTTT. It yields the protein CASKGMRDVLTDTQYF.

The gene calls are TRBV7-9 and TRBJ2-7; D is possibly TRBD1 (7 bases). Germline CDR1 and CDR2: SEHNR and FQNEAQ (reference sequence). The ends were cut back, 0 bases at V and 2 bases at J, with 14 bases in the middle. This CDR3 has 16 residues. The CDR3 loop is CASSLAGGQRTYEQYF. The DNA of the CDR3 is TGTGCCAGCAGCTTAGCCGGGGGACAGCGCACCTACGAGCAGTACTTC.

The J gene is TRBJ1-6, the V gene TRBV6-6, with 12 positions matching TRBD1. With 6 bases clipped from V and 17 bases from J, the junction kept 5 bases outside the gene matches. Germline V gene lookup returns CDR1 MNHNY and CDR2 SVGAGI (reference sequence). CDR3 length: 12 residues. DNA of the CDR3: TGTGCCAGCAGCGAGGGACAGGGGGCCGTCCACTTT. This translates into CASSEGQGAVHF.